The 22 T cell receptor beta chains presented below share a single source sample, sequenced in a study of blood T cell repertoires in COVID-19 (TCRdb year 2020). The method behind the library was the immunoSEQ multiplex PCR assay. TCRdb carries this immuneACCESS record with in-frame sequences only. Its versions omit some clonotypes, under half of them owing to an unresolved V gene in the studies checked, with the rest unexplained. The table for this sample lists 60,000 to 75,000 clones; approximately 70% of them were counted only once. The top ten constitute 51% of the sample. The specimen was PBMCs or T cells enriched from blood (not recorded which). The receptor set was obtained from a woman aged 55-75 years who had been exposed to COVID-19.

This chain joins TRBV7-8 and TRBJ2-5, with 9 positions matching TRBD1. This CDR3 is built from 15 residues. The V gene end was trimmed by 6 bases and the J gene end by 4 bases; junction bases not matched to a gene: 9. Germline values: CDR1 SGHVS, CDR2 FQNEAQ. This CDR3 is CASSFDRGIRETQYF. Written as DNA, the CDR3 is TGTGCCAGCAGTTTCGACAGGGGGATTCGAGAGACCCAGTACTTC.

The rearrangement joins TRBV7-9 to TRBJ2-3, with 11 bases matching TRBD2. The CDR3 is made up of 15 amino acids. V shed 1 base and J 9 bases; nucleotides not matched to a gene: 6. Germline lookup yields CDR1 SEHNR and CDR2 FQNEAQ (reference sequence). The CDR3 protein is CASSLDSGGATTQYF. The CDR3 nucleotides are TGTGCCAGCAGCTTAGATAGCGGGGGGGCCACGACGCAGTATTTT. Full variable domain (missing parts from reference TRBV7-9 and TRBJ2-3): DTGVSQNPRHKITKRGQNVTFRCDPISEHNRLYWYRQTLGQGPEFLTYFQNEAQLEKSRLLSDRFSAERPKGSFSTLEIQRTEQGDSAMYLCASSLDSGGATTQYFGPGTRLTVL.

Here the CDR3 reads CASSPSAGLYGYTF. In DNA, the CDR3 is TGTGCCAGCAGCCCATCCGCGGGGCTCTATGGCTACACCTTC. The rearrangement links TRBV7-9 to TRBJ1-2; D is perhaps TRBD1 (5 bases). V gave up 5 bases and J gave up 4 bases, with 14 bases separating them. The germline gives CDR1 SEHNR, CDR2 FQNEAQ (reference sequence). The CDR3 has 14 amino acids.

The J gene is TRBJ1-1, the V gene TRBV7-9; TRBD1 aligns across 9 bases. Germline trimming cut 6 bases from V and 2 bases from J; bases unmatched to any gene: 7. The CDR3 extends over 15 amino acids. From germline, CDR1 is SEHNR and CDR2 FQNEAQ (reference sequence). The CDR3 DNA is TGTGCCAGCAGTTTTGGGACAGGGCCAAACACTGAAGCTTTCTTT. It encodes CASSFGTGPNTEAFF.

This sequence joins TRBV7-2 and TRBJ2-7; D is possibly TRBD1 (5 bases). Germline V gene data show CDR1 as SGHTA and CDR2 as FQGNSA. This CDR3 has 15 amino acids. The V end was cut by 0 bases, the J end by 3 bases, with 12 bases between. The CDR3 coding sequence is TGTGCCAGCAGCTTAGCAAGCTCTACAGGCTACGAGCAGTACTTC. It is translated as CASSLASSTGYEQYF.

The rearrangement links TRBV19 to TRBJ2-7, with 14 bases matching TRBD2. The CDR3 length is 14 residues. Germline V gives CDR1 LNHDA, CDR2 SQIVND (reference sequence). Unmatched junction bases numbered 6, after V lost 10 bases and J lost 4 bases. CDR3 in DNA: TGTGCCACCGGGACTAGCGGGAGATCGTACGAGCAGTACTTC. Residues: CATGTSGRSYEQYF.

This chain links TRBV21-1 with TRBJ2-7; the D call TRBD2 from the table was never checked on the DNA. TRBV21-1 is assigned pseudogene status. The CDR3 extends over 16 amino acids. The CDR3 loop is CASSKQGLAEEYEQYF. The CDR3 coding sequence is TGTGCCAGCAGCAAGCAGGGACTAGCGGAAGAATACGAGCAGTACTTC.

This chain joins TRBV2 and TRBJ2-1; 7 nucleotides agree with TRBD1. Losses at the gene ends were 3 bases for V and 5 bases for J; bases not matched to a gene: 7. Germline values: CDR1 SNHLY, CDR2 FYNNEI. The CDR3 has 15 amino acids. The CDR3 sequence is CASSESSGTDNEQFF. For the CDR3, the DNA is TGTGCCAGCAGTGAGTCATCCGGGACAGACAATGAGCAGTTCTTC.

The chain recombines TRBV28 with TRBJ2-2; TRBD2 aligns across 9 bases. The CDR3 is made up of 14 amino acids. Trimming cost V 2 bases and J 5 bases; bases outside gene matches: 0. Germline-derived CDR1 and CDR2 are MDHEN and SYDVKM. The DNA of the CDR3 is TGTGCCAGCAGTTTACTAGCGGGGACCGGGGAGCTGTTTTTT. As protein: CASSLLAGTGELFF.

The CDR3 is CASSSTGGGYTF. In nucleotides, the CDR3 is TGTGCCAGCAGCTCGACAGGAGGCGGCTACACCTTC. The chain combines TRBV7-9 with TRBJ1-2, with D maybe TRBD1 (6 bases). This CDR3 has 12 residues. Trimming removed 4 bases from V and 8 bases from J, with 11 bases in between. In germline, CDR1 is SEHNR, CDR2 FQNEAQ (reference sequence).

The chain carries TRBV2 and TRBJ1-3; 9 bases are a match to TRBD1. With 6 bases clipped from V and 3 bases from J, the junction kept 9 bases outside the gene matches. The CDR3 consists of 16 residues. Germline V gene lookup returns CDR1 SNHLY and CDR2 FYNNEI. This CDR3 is CASSPRTGAGGNTIYF. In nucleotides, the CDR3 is TGTGCCAGCAGCCCACGGACAGGGGCGGGTGGAAACACCATATATTTT.

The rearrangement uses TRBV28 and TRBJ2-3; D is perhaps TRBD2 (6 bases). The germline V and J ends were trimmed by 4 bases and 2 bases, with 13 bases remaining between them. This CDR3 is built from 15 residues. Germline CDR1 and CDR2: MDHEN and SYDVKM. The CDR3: CASSSLAALTDTQYF. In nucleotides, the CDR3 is TGTGCCAGCAGTTCACTAGCTGCCCTCACAGATACGCAGTATTTT.

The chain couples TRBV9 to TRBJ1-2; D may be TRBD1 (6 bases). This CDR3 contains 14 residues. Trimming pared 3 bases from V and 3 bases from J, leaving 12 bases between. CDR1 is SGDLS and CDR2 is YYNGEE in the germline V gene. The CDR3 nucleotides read TGTGCCAGCAGCGGTTACAGGGCACACTATGGCTACACCTTC. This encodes CASSGYRAHYGYTF.

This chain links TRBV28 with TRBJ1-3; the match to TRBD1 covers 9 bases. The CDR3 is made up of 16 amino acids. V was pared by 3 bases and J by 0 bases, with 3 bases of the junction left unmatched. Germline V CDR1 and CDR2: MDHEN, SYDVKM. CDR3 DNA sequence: TGTGCCAGCAGTTTGGGGGGACAGGGCTCTGGAAACACCATATATTTT. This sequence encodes CASSLGGQGSGNTIYF.

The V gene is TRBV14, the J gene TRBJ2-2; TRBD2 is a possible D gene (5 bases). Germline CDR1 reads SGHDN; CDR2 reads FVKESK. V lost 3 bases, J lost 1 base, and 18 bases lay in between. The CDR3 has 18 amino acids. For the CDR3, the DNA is TGTGCCAGCAGCCATAATTCGGGATTAAGCGAGAACACCGGGGAGCTGTTTTTT. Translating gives CASSHNSGLSENTGELFF.

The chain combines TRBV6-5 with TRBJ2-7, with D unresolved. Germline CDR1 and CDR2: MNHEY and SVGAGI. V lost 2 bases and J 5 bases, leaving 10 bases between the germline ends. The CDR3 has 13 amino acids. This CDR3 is CASSYPPLDEQYF. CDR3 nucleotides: TGTGCCAGCAGTTACCCCCCTCTCGACGAGCAGTACTTC.

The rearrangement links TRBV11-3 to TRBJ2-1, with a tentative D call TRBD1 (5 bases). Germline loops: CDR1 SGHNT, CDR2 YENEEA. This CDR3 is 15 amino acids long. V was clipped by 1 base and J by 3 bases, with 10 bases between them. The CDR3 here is CASSLGQLVYNEQFF. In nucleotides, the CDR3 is TGTGCCAGCAGCTTAGGACAGCTGGTCTACAATGAGCAGTTCTTC. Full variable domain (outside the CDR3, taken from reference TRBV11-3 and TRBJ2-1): EAGVVQSPRYKIIEKKQPVAFWCNPISGHNTLYWYLQNLGQGPELLIRYENEEAVDDSQLPKDRFSAERLKGVDSTLKIQPAELGDSAVYLCASSLGQLVYNEQFFGPGTRLTVL.

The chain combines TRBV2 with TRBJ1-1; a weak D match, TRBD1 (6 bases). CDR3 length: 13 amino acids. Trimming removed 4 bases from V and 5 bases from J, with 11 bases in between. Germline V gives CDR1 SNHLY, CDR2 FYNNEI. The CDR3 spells CASSGQATTEAFF. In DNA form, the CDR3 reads TGTGCCAGCAGTGGACAGGCGACGACTGAAGCTTTCTTT.

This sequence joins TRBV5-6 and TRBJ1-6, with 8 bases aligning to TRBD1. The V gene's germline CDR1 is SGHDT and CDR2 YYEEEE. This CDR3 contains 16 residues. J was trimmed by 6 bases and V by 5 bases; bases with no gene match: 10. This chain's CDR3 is CASSSFGQGRNSPLHF. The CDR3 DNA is TGTGCCAGCAGTTCCTTCGGACAGGGACGTAATTCACCCCTCCACTTT.

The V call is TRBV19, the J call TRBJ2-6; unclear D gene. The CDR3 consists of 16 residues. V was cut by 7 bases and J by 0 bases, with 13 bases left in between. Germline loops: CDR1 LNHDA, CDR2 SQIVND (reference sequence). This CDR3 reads CASTSVSSSGANVLTF. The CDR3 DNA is TGTGCCAGTACGTCGGTTAGCAGCTCTGGGGCCAACGTCCTGACTTTC.

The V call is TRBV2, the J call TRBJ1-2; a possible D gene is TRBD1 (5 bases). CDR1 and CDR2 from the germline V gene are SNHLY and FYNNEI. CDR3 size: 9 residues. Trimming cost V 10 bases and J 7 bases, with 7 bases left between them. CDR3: CATQGGYTF. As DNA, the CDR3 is TGTGCCACTCAGGGTGGCTACACCTTC.

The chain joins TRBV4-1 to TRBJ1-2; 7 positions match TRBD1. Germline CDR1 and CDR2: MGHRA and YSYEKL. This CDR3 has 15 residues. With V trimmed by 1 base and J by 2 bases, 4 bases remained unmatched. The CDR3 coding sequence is TGCGCCAGCAGCCAAGTCGAGGGGGCGAACTATGGCTACACCTTC. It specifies CASSQVEGANYGYTF.